One sample yielded the 4 T cell receptor beta chains listed below, sequenced in a study of CD8+ T cells in alopecia areata. In each case, RNA was isolated and then reverse transcribed into cDNA as the sequencing template. The data were produced by immunoSEQ multiplex PCR, yet TCRdb's version contains in-frame clones alone and is incomplete. The table has under 350,000 clones, 58% seen once. Noted treatment: oral pan-JAK inhibitor, 5-10 mg twice daily. The source material was CD4+ T cells sorted from blood, sampled at week 24, from a patient treated with tofacitinib. The source is a human donor with alopecia areata.

This clone was seen a few times. The rearrangement links TRBV25-1 to TRBJ1-2, with unresolved D. CDR3 length: 15 residues. The germline V and J ends were trimmed by 4 bases and 8 bases, with 20 bases remaining between them. Germline V gene lookup returns CDR1 MGHDK and CDR2 SYGVNS. DNA of the CDR3: TGTGCCAGCAGTGCCCTCGTGGGCAGTCCGATGGGCTACACCTTC. Translated, it gives CASSALVGSPMGYTF.

This clone showed up just a few times. The chain carries TRBV7-2 and TRBJ1-2, with unresolved D. The CDR3 totals 12 residues. Germline loops: CDR1 SGHTA, CDR2 FQGNSA. V shed 1 base and J shed 7 bases, with 7 bases lying between them. The CDR3 DNA sequence: TGTGCCAGCAGCTTAGGGGAGAGTGGCTACACCTTC. Amino acid sequence: CASSLGESGYTF.

The J gene is TRBJ1-2, the V gene TRBV30; D unresolved. Germline CDR1 and CDR2: GTSNPN and SVGIG (reference sequence). Trimming stripped 3 bases from V and 8 bases from J, with 13 bases between. This CDR3 comprises 12 residues. Here the CDR3 reads CAWRGPFFGYTF. As DNA, the CDR3 is TGTGCCTGGAGAGGCCCTTTCTTCGGCTACACCTTC.

V gene TRBV7-2 combines with J gene TRBJ1-6; D remains ambiguous. This CDR3 region has 14 residues. V lost 1 base and J 9 bases, leaving 10 bases between the germline ends. From germline, CDR1 is SGHTA and CDR2 FQGNSA. The CDR3 nucleotides are TGTGCCAGCAGCTTAGGGGGAGGAGGTTCACCCCTCCACTTT. Translated: CASSLGGGGSPLHF. Full variable domain (remainder filled in from reference TRBV7-2 and TRBJ1-6): GAGVSQSPSNKVTEKGKDVELRCDPISGHTALYWYRQSLGQGLEFLIYFQGNSAPDKSGLPSDRFSAERTGGSVSTLTIQRTQQEDSAVYLCASSLGGGGSPLHFGNGTRLTVT.